This T cell receptor beta chain was identified in a study of blood T cell repertoires in COVID-19. Background on the study: The United States, Italy and Spain supplied acute and convalescent COVID-19 samples.

CDR1 and CDR2 (germline): SGHTA, FQGNSA. V shed 4 bases and J 5 bases; nucleotides not matched to a gene: 11. This CDR3 has 15 amino acids. Authors' processing steps: Counts of nucleated cells, estimated from reference gene primer amplification, were obtained. Assay: immunoSEQ multiplex PCR; the TCRdb copy retains only in-frame clones and omits some. Clone size and the V and J calls come from that table; the DNA yielded D and trimming. This table holds roughly 250,000 clones, roughly 88% found once. Recruited during active infection, patients (from Seattle) were subsequently followed longitudinally. This clonotype was sampled from a human donor with COVID-19, enrolled during active disease. The donor label of this sample is uncertain. The sequencing input was peripheral blood. The genes are TRBV7-2 and TRBJ2-7, with 7 bases aligning to TRBD2. CDR3 sequence: CASSWGWEGADEQYF. The CDR3 bases are TGTGCCAGCAGCTGGGGGTGGGAGGGAGCCGACGAGCAGTACTTC.